What follows is one TCR beta chain and its context. Its specificity is not known. This sample was included in a study of T cells in narcolepsy. Study-wide context: Patients with NT1 or NT2 and healthy control donors were enrolled.

Study-level findings and limits: Some memory CD4+ repertoires had no autoreactive clone sequences. HCRT-specific and TRIB2-specific autoreactive clonotypes appeared among same-patient CSF and blood CD4+ clonotypes.

Sequencing used immunoSEQ multiplex PCR; TCRdb keeps in-frame clones, though not all of them. The sample lists about 35,000 clones; around 80% were seen once. The germline gives CDR1 SGHRS, CDR2 YFSETQ. This CDR3 is built from 14 residues. Trimming shortened V by 5 bases and J by 7 bases, and 19 bases separated the two germline ends. The sequence came from a human donor in good health. Sequencing was carried out using memory (CD45RA-) CD4+ T cells from blood. The chain is built from TRBV5-1 and TRBJ2-7, with D possibly TRBD2 on 6 matching bases. For the CDR3, the DNA is TGCGCCAGCAGGGGTGAGGCGGGGCTGGGTGAGCAGTACTTC. Translated: CASRGEAGLGEQYF.